The clone carrying this T cell receptor beta chain was seen once. Other DNA sequences in this specimen translate into the identical CDR3. Germline V CDR1 and CDR2: MNHEY, SVGEGT. The CDR3 is 14 residues long. The ends were cut back, 6 bases at V and 0 bases at J, with 11 bases in the middle. As originally analysed: Amplification of reference gene primers was used by the study to estimate nucleated cell counts. Sequencing used immunoSEQ multiplex PCR; TCRdb keeps in-frame clones, though not all of them. V, J and clone size derive from that table, while D and trimming were established from the DNA sequence. Among some 300,000 clones, 70% to 90% were seen once, and the ten largest hold about 1.2%. These data originate in a study of blood T cell repertoires in COVID-19. Study-level background: Samples taken during acute and convalescent COVID-19 were collected in the United States, Italy and Spain. T cells, B-cell-depleted T cells, or PBMCs provided the cDNA or gDNA that served as material.

V gene TRBV6-2 or TRBV6-3 combines with J gene TRBJ1-1; D is ambiguous. The sequence was obtained from a man between 65 and 85 years old with acute or convalescent COVID-19. The sample was peripheral blood. The chain's CDR3 is CASSSGVMNTEAFF. The CDR3 bases are TGTGCCAGCAGCTCTGGAGTCATGAACACTGAAGCTTTCTTT.